The entry that follows covers one T cell receptor beta chain sequence. Trimming took off 4 bases at V and 0 bases at J, with 7 bases between the two ends. The CDR3 sequence is 13 residues long. Germline values: CDR1 SQVTM, CDR2 ANQGSEA. TCRdb's copy holds only in-frame clones and misses some; the assay was immunoSEQ multiplex PCR. The table lists about 1.1 million clones, roughly 74% of them singletons, with under 0.8% in the top ten. This sample stems from a study of shared clonotypes between healthy human individuals. Sequenced material: memory CD4+ T cells from PBMCs. Subset here: CD45RA-negative fraction. This sequence was found in a man between 18 and 35 years old in good health. Some clones in this sample may be carry-over from other donors' samples. J is TRBJ1-3 and V is TRBV29-1, with unresolved D. In nucleotides, the CDR3 is TGCAGCGTTGGTGGAATCTCTGGAAACACCATATATTTT. Amino acid sequence: CSVGGISGNTIYF.